This T cell receptor (beta chain) was recovered during a study of CD8 T cells in Susac syndrome. The CDR3 is 11 residues long. V shed 3 bases and J shed 13 bases, with 10 bases lying between them. Germline values: CDR1 MNHEY, CDR2 SMNVEV (reference sequence). The sequenced target, TCR beta, came from blood CD8+ and CD4+ T cells. A quantity of about 0.45 to 1 ug RNA underwent reverse transcription using random hexamers. TCRdb re-derived calls from the immunoSEQ multiplex PCR reads in MiXCR, one entry per CDR3 protein. This sample yields around 190,000 distinct CDR3 sequences, of which roughly 94% are seen a single time; 0.1% belongs to the top ten.

The origin of this receptor is a human donor in good health. The source material was CD4+ T cells from PBMCs. The V and J genes are TRBV27 and TRBJ2-1; a weak D match, TRBD1 (6 bases). In DNA form, the CDR3 reads TGTGCCAGCAGTTTCTTGGGACATCAGTTCTTC. Translated, it gives CASSFLGHQFF.